This T cell receptor (beta chain) was sequenced in a study of blood T cells in healthy people across ages. The second PCR ran roughly 6 to 12 cycles with a sample-barcoded 5' primer and J-beta primers. One entry per CDR3 protein, called by TCRdb with MiXCR from the 5' RACE reads. The table includes just over 1 million distinct CDR3 sequences, around 43% detected once. This clonotype was observed a single time. The sequence derives from a woman in her sixties in good health. The sequenced sample was blood.

The CDR3 region has the DNA TGTGCCAGCAGCAGCCCCCTGGGAAGCACTGAAGCTTTCTTT. It specifies CASSSPLGSTEAFF. The rearrangement links TRBV5-6 to TRBJ1-1; D is ambiguous. CDR1 and CDR2 from the germline V gene are SGHDT and YYEEEE. The CDR3 is 14 residues long. Trimming stripped 4 bases from V and 4 bases from J, with 14 bases between.